This is a list of T cell receptor beta chains from one sample in a study of shared clonotypes between healthy human individuals. Libraries were prepared by immunoSEQ multiplex PCR; TCRdb keeps only in-frame clonotypes and omits some of them. The sample records about 700,000 clones, 92% being singletons. The sequenced material came from naive CD8+ T cells sorted from blood. The receptor source for this set is a man under 40 in good health. Both conserved end residues are part of each CDR3.

v_gene,j_gene,CDR3aa
TRBV2,TRBJ2-7,CASRVGQGSFYEQYF
TRBV7-9,TRBJ1-1,CASSSLDRLNTEAFF
TRBV29-1,TRBJ2-7,CSVESSGQESYEQYF
TRBV6-1,TRBJ2-1,CASSERYEQFF
TRBV7-9,TRBJ2-1,CASSQISGGEFF
TRBV7-6,TRBJ1-1,CASSLGGGEAFF
TRBV7-2,TRBJ1-1,CASSLYSTGEGMNTEAFF
TRBV27,TRBJ2-1,CASTAASSYNEQFF
TRBV6-6,TRBJ2-7,CASSYSGGYYEQYF
TRBV9,TRBJ2-1,CASSVEQEYNEQFF
TRBV6-1,TRBJ2-2,CASRDREFTGELFF
TRBV6-5,TRBJ2-1,CASSYLTSDYNEQFF
TRBV4-1,TRBJ1-1,CASSPGQGAAEAFF